This TCR beta chain comes out of a study of cytotoxic CD8 clonotypes in ibrutinib-treated CLL. In regard to this clone: Its matching antigen is unknown.

The CDR3 length is 15 residues. V was pared by 4 bases and J by 5 bases, with 6 bases of the junction left unmatched. From germline, CDR1 is SGDLS and CDR2 YYNGEE. Produced via immunoSEQ multiplex PCR; TCRdb's table is partial and in-frame only. The table includes around 160,000 clones, over 75% detected once. General study findings and limits: Starting clonality was above that of age-matched healthy donors and tracked circulating CD8+ T-cell counts. At ibrutinib response, clonality increased, and at progression it declined back toward baseline. Sampling times, which were not matched between the groups, differed between sustained-remission patients and progressing patients.

The sequence was obtained from a human donor with chronic lymphocytic leukemia. The sequenced sample was PBMCs, obtained at disease progression, from a patient treated with ibrutinib. V is TRBV9 and J is TRBJ2-3; 11 bases agree with TRBD1. The CDR3 nucleotides read TGTGCCAGCAGCCTAGGACAGGGGGCTTTAGATACGCAGTATTTT. Translated: CASSLGQGALDTQYF.